This T cell receptor (beta chain) was sequenced for a study of blood T cell repertoires in COVID-19. At the level of the study: T cells, B-cell-depleted T cells, or PBMCs provided the cDNA or gDNA that served as material.

V shed 10 bases, J shed 5 bases, and the junction held 8 bases outside the gene matches. The germline V gene has CDR1 SGHNT and CDR2 YYREEE (reference sequence). CDR3 length equals 13 residues. Seattle participants joined during active infection and were tracked over time. How the authors handled the data: By means of reference gene primer amplification, nucleated cell counts were estimated. The method was immunoSEQ multiplex PCR; TCRdb's version includes in-frame clones alone and lacks a portion of them. V and J calls and clone size are given by that table; D and trimming were obtained from the DNA. The sample consists of over 150,000 clones, 75% to 85% of them appearing once.

This sequence originates from a woman aged 60-75 years with COVID-19, enrolled during active disease. This chain joins TRBV5-4 and TRBJ1-4; 7 bases map to TRBD1. Sequenced material: peripheral blood. The CDR3 DNA reads TGTGCCGGCCAACAGGGGCCCAATGAAAAACTGTTTTTT. Residues: CAGQQGPNEKLFF.